Below are 20 T cell receptor beta chains sequenced from a single sample in a study of T cell responses to AZD1222 COVID-19 vaccine. Only in-frame clones appear in the TCRdb table, and some are missing; sequencing was by immunoSEQ multiplex PCR. The sample carries roughly 50,000 clones, 89% recorded once. The starting material was peripheral blood, obtained on day 0 of AZD1222 vaccination. Receptor source: an adult in good health.

The chain employs TRBV28 and TRBJ2-2; 7 nucleotides align to TRBD2. Germline V CDR1 and CDR2: MDHEN, SYDVKM. The V and J ends lost 4 bases and 4 bases, in that order; junction bases with no gene match: 21. The CDR3 covers 20 residues. The CDR3 protein is CASSSPLNTPSSGLTGELFF. The DNA of the CDR3 is TGTGCCAGCAGTTCGCCCTTAAACACACCCTCTAGCGGCCTCACCGGGGAGCTGTTTTTT.

In this sample, this clone turned up a few times. The chain uses TRBV6-5 and TRBJ2-7, with D maybe TRBD1 (8 bases). The CDR3 spans 15 residues. Germline V gene sequence: CDR1 MNHEY, CDR2 SVGAGI. V was trimmed by 6 bases and J by 4 bases, leaving 19 bases between them. In DNA, the CDR3 is TGTGCCAGCAGACTAAGCGGACAGGGAGGGTACGAGCAGTACTTC. It yields the protein CASRLSGQGGYEQYF.

The chain's CDR3 is CASSSTGGQPYEQYF. The DNA of the CDR3 is TGTGCCAGCAGCTCTACAGGGGGACAACCCTACGAGCAGTACTTC. The V and J genes are TRBV3-1 (or the pseudogene TRBV3-2) and TRBJ2-7; 8 nucleotides align to TRBD1. The CDR3 loop spans 15 amino acids. After removal of 5 bases from V and 2 bases from J, the junction contained 8 bases not matched to a gene. Germline CDR1 is LGHDT and CDR2 is YNNKEL (reference sequence).

This chain uses TRBV5-1 with TRBJ2-3, with a tentative D call TRBD1 (6 bases). The CDR3 is made up of 16 amino acids. With 0 bases removed from V and 0 bases from J, the gap between germline ends came to 11 bases. Germline CDR1 is SGHRS and CDR2 is YFSETQ. Here the CDR3 reads CASSLAYGQSTDTQYF. The CDR3 DNA reads TGCGCCAGCAGCTTGGCCTACGGACAGAGCACAGATACGCAGTATTTT.

The table lists this clone with a few counts. The chain has TRBV7-8 and TRBJ1-1, with 7 bases identical to TRBD1. Germline loops: CDR1 SGHVS, CDR2 FQNEAQ. V shed 5 bases and J 0 bases; nucleotides not matched to a gene: 6. The CDR3 runs to 15 residues. CDR3 loop: CASSAAGTVNTEAFF. The CDR3 nucleotides are TGTGCCAGCAGCGCAGCCGGGACAGTGAACACTGAAGCTTTCTTT.

The chain couples TRBV19 to TRBJ2-1; no reliable D call. Germline loops: CDR1 LNHDA, CDR2 SQIVND (reference sequence). This CDR3 has 13 residues. Trimming removed 3 bases from V and 9 bases from J, with 12 bases in between. The CDR3 sequence: CASSILDGGEQFF. The DNA of the CDR3 is TGTGCCAGTAGTATTCTAGATGGTGGTGAGCAGTTCTTC.

This chain links TRBV7-8 with TRBJ2-3; TRBD2 matches at 13 bases. Germline V lookup: CDR1 SGHVS, CDR2 FQNEAQ. Germline trimming cut 5 bases from V and 4 bases from J; bases unmatched to any gene: 6. This CDR3 has 16 residues. CDR3 residues: CASSPRTSGSPDTQYF. In DNA form, the CDR3 reads TGTGCCAGCAGCCCAAGGACTAGCGGGAGTCCAGATACGCAGTATTTT.

This clone is a singleton in its sample. This chain joins TRBV14 and TRBJ1-6; TRBD1 is a possible D gene (5 bases). V lost 1 base, J lost 8 bases, and 12 bases lay in between. CDR1 and CDR2 from the germline V gene are SGHDN and FVKESK. CDR3 length: 15 amino acids. DNA for the CDR3: TGTGCCAGCAGCCAAGCTAGGGGTTCGCATTCACCCCTCCACTTT. Its protein product is CASSQARGSHSPLHF.

A note on this clone: At one end the junction does not follow the germline gene, possibly because of a read error. The chain recombines TRBV6-1 with TRBJ2-7, with 12 nucleotides matching TRBD2. There are 15 residues in the CDR3. Germline V CDR1 and CDR2: MNHNS, SASEGT. CDR3 residues: CASREGLAGSYEQYF. In DNA, the CDR3 is TGTGCCAGCAGAGAAGGACTAGCGGGGTCCTACGAGCAGTACTTC.

By share of the sample, this clone is medium-sized. The rearrangement joins TRBV13 to TRBJ1-6; D possibly corresponds to TRBD1 (5 bases). There are 15 residues in the CDR3. Trimming took 8 bases from V and 3 from J, leaving 14 bases between them. CDR1 is PRHDT, CDR2 FYEKMQ, per germline (reference sequence). The CDR3 spells CASGASHHYNSPLHF. For the CDR3, the DNA is TGTGCCAGCGGGGCCTCTCACCACTATAATTCACCCCTCCACTTT.

Only a few counts were recorded for this clone. This chain joins TRBV10-2 and TRBJ1-5; a possible D gene is TRBD1 (6 bases). The V gene lost 6 bases and the J gene lost 1 base, with 7 bases spanning the gap. Germline CDR1 WSHSY, CDR2 SAAADI. CDR3 length: 13 amino acids. The chain's CDR3 is CASRRGSNQPQHF. The CDR3 DNA sequence: TGCGCCAGCAGGAGGGGGAGCAATCAGCCCCAGCATTTT.

The J gene is TRBJ1-2, the V gene TRBV27; TRBD1 aligns across 7 bases. Trimming cost V 4 bases and J 5 bases; bases outside gene matches: 7. The CDR3 consists of 14 residues. The V gene's germline CDR1 is MNHEY and CDR2 SMNVEV (reference sequence). The chain's CDR3 is CASSSPGQSYGYTF. Written as DNA, the CDR3 is TGTGCCAGCAGTTCTCCGGGACAGAGTTATGGCTACACCTTC.

This clone occurred once. The chain carries TRBV21-1 and TRBJ2-2. TRBV21-1 is listed as a pseudogene. This CDR3 contains 15 residues. The DNA of the CDR3 is TGTGCCAGCAGCAAATTTAGGGGAGATGTCGGGGAGCTGTTTTTT. Translation gives CASSKFRGDVGELFF.

This clone was picked up one time. The genes are TRBV10-3 and TRBJ2-2; perhaps D is TRBD1 or TRBD2 (5 bases each). CDR3 length equals 15 residues. In germline, CDR1 is ENHRY, CDR2 SYGVKD. V lost 4 bases and J lost 2, with 11 bases in between. CDR3: CAISVRDPNTGELFF. DNA for the CDR3: TGTGCCATCAGTGTCCGGGACCCAAACACCGGGGAGCTGTTTTTT.

This chain connects TRBV19 to TRBJ2-5; D possibly corresponds to TRBD1 (5 bases). Germline V gene lookup returns CDR1 LNHDA and CDR2 SQIVND (reference sequence). Trimming cost V 11 bases and J 0 bases, with 13 bases left between them. The CDR3 totals 13 residues. CDR3 in amino acids: CAAGAGNQETQYF. In DNA, the CDR3 is TGTGCCGCTGGGGCAGGGAACCAAGAGACCCAGTACTTC.

This chain links TRBV5-1 with TRBJ2-5, with D maybe TRBD2 (5 bases). V lost 4 bases to trimming and J lost 1 base, with 11 bases between them. Germline V CDR1 and CDR2: SGHRS, YFSETQ. This CDR3 has 14 amino acids. CDR3 DNA: TGCGCCAGCAGCCCGACTACCACCCAAGAGACCCAGTACTTC. Its translation: CASSPTTTQETQYF.

This chain uses TRBV20-1 with TRBJ2-1, with D uncertain. The germline V and J ends were trimmed by 2 bases and 9 bases, with 8 bases remaining between them. Germline V gene data show CDR1 as DFQATT and CDR2 as SNEGSKA (reference sequence). This CDR3 contains 11 residues. CDR3 residues: CSARYLGEQFF. In DNA, the CDR3 is TGCAGTGCTAGATACCTCGGTGAGCAGTTCTTC.

The chain uses TRBV3-1 (or the pseudogene TRBV3-2) and TRBJ2-1; 8 bases line up with TRBD2. With V trimmed by 1 base and J by 3 bases, 5 bases remained unmatched. CDR3 length equals 16 residues. CDR1 is LGHDT, CDR2 YNNKEL, per germline (reference sequence). The DNA of the CDR3 is TGTGCCAGCAGCCAAGCCGGGACTAGGGGCTACAATGAGCAGTTCTTC. This translates into CASSQAGTRGYNEQFF.

The chain recombines TRBV10-1 with TRBJ2-1, with TRBD2 matching over 7 bases. This CDR3 region has 17 residues. Trimming took 0 bases from V and 5 from J; bases not matched to a gene: 10. Germline CDR1 and CDR2: WNHNN and SYGVQD (reference sequence). CDR3 bases: TGCGCCAGCAGTGAGTCGTCGTGGGAGGGCCTCGACAATGAGCAGTTCTTC. Its translation: CASSESSWEGLDNEQFF.

This chain joins TRBV11-3 and TRBJ2-3; 10 bases fit TRBD1. V dropped 0 bases and J dropped 1; count of bases not matched to a gene: 1. The germline CDR1 and CDR2 sequences are SGHNT and YENEEA. The CDR3 spans 16 residues. CDR3 amino acids: CASSLDGTGGTDTQYF. The CDR3 DNA reads as TGTGCCAGCAGCTTAGACGGGACAGGGGGCACAGATACGCAGTATTTT.